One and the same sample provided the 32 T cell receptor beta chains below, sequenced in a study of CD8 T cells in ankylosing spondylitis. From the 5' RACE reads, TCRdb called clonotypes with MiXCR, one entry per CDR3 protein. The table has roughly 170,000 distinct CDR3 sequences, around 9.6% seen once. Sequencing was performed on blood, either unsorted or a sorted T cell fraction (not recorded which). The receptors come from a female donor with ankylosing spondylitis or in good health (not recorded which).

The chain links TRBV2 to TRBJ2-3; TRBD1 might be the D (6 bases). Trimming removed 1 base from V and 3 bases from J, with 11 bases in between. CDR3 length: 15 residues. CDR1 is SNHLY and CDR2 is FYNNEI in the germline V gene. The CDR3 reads CASSEGGRWTDTQYF. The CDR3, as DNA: TGTGCCAGCAGTGAAGGGGGGCGCTGGACAGATACGCAGTATTTT.

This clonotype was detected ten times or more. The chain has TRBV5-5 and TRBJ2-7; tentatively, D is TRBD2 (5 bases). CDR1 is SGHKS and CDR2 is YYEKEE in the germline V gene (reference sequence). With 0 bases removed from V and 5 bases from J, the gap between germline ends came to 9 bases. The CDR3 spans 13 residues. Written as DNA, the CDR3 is TGTGCCAGCAGCTTGGCCAAGAGGGACGAGCAGTACTTC. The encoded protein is CASSLAKRDEQYF.

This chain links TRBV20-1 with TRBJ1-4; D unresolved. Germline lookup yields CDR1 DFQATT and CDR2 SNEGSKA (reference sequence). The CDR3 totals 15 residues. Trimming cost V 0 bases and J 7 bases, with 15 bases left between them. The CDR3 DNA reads TGCAGTGCTAGAGATTATGGGAAGGAAAGTGAAAAACTGTTTTTT. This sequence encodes CSARDYGKESEKLFF.

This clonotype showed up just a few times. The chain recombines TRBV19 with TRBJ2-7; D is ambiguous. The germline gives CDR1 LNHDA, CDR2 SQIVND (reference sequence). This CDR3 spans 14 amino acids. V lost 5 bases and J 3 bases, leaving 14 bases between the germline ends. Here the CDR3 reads CASSAGRHSYEQYF. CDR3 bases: TGTGCCAGTAGTGCCGGCAGGCATAGCTACGAGCAGTACTTC.

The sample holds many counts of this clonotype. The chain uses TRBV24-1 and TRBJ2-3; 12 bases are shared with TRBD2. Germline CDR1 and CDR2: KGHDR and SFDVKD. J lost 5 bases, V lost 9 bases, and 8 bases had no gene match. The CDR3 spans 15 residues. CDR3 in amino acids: CATSLAGGPGDTQYF. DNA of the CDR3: TGTGCCACCTCTCTAGCGGGAGGGCCCGGAGATACGCAGTATTTT.

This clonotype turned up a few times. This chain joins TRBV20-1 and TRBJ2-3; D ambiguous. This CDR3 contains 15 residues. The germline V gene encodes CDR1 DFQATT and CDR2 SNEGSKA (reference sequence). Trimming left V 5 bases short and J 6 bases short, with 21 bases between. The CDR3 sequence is CSAPSAKEGWDTQYF. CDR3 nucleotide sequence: TGCAGTGCTCCCTCGGCTAAAGAAGGGTGGGATACGCAGTATTTT.

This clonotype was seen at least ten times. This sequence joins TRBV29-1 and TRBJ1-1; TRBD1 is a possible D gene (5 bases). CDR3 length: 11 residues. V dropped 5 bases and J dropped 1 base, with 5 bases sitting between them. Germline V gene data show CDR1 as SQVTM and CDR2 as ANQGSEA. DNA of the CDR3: TGCAGCGTTCAGGGGAACACTGAAGCTTTCTTT. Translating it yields CSVQGNTEAFF.

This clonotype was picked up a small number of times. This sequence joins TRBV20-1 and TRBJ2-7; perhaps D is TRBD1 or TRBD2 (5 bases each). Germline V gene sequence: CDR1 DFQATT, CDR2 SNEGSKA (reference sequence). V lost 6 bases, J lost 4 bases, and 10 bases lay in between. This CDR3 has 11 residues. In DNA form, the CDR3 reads TGCAGTGCGCCCGAGGGGTACGAGCAGTACTTC. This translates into CSAPEGYEQYF.

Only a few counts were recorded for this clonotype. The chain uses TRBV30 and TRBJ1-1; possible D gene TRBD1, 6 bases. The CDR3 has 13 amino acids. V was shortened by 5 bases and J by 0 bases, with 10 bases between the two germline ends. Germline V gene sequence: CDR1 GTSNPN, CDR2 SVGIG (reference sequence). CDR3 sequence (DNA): TGTGCCTGGGAGGGGGGCTTGAACACTGAAGCTTTCTTT. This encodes CAWEGGLNTEAFF.

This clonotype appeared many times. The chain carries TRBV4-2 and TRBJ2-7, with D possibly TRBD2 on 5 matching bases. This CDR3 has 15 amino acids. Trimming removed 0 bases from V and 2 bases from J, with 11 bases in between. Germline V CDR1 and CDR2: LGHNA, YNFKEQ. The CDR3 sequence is CASSQEETSTYEQYF. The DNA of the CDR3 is TGTGCCAGCAGCCAAGAAGAAACTAGTACCTACGAGCAGTACTTC.

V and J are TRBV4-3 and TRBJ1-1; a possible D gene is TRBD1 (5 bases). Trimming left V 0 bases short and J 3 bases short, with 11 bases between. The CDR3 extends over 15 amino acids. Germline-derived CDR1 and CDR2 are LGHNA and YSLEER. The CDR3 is CASSQDRTGDTEAFF. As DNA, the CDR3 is TGCGCCAGCAGCCAAGATCGTACGGGGGACACTGAAGCTTTCTTT.

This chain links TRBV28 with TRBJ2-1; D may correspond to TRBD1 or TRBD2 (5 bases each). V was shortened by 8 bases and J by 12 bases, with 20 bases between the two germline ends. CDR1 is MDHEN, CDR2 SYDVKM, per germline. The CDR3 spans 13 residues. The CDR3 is CASSSRDLKGQFF. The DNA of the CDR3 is TGTGCCAGCTCTTCAAGGGACCTCAAGGGGCAGTTCTTC.

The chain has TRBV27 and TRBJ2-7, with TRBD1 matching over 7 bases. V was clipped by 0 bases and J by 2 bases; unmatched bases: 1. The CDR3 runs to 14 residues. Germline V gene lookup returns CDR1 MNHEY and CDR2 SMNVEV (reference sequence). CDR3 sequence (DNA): TGTGCCAGCAGTTTATCCGGACAGGCCTACGAGCAGTACTTC. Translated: CASSLSGQAYEQYF.

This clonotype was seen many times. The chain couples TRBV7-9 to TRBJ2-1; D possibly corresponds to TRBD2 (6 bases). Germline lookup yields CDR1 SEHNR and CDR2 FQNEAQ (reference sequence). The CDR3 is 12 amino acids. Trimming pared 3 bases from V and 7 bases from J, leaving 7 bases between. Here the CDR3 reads CASSLDYNEQFF. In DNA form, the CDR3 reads TGTGCCAGCAGCTTGGACTATAATGAGCAGTTCTTC.

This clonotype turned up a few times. The CDR3 bases are TGTGCCAGCGGGGTCGGGACAGGTTCACCCCTCCACTTT. The encoded protein is CASGVGTGSPLHF. The rearrangement uses TRBV9 and TRBJ1-6; 8 bases align to TRBD1. Germline V gene lookup returns CDR1 SGDLS and CDR2 YYNGEE. This CDR3 region has 13 residues. V was pared by 7 bases and J by 9 bases, with 6 bases of the junction left unmatched.

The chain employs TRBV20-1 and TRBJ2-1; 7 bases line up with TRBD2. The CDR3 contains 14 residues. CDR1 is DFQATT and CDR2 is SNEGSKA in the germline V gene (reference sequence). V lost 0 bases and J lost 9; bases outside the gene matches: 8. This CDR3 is CSARDWGAGVEQFF. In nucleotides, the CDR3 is TGCAGTGCTAGAGATTGGGGTGCGGGAGTTGAGCAGTTCTTC.

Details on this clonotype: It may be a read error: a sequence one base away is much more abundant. CDR3 sequence: CASGPGSSGTDTQYF. The CDR3 nucleotides are TGCGCCAGCGGCCCCGGGAGTTCTGGGACAGATACGCAGTATTTT. The chain uses TRBV4-3 and TRBJ2-3; possible D gene TRBD2, 6 bases. This CDR3 region has 15 residues. Trimming pared 8 bases from V and 3 bases from J, leaving 18 bases between. CDR1 LGHNA and CDR2 YSLEER come from the germline V gene.

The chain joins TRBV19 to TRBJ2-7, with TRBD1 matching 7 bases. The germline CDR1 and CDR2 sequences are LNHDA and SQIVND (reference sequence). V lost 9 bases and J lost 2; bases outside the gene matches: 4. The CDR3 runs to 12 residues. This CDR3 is CASRDSTYEQYF. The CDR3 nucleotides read TGTGCCAGCCGGGACAGTACCTACGAGCAGTACTTC.

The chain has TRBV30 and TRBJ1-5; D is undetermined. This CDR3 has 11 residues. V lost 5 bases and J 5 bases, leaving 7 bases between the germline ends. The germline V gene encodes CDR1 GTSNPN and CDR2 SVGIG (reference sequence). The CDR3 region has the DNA TGTGCCTGGGGGGAGGATCAGCCCCAGCATTTT. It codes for CAWGEDQPQHF. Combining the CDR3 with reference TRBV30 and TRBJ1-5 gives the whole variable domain SQTIHQWPATLVQPVGSPLSLECTVEGTSNPNLYWYRQAAGRGLQLLFYSVGIGQISSEVPQNLSASRPQDRQFILSSKKLLLSDSGFYLCAWGEDQPQHFGDGTRLSIL.

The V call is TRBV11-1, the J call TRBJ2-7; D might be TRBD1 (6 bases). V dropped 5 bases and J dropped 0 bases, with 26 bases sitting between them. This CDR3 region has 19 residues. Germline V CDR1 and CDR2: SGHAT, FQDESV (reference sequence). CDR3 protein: CASSLGEGGVQGSSYEQYF. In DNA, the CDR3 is TGTGCCAGCAGCCTAGGGGAAGGTGGGGTGCAGGGGAGCTCCTACGAGCAGTACTTC.

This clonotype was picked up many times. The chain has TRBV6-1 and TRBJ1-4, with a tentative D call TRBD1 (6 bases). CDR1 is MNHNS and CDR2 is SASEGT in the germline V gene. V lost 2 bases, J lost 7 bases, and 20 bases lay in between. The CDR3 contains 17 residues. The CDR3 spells CASSEFRDISSPEKLFF. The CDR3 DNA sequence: TGTGCCAGCAGTGAATTCCGGGACATTAGCTCTCCTGAAAAACTGTTTTTT.

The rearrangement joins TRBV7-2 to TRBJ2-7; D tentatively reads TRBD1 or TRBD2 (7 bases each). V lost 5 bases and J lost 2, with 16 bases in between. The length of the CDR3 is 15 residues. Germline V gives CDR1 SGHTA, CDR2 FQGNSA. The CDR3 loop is CASSATGRGPYEQYF. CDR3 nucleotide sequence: TGTGCCAGCAGCGCCACAGGGAGGGGGCCCTACGAGCAGTACTTC.

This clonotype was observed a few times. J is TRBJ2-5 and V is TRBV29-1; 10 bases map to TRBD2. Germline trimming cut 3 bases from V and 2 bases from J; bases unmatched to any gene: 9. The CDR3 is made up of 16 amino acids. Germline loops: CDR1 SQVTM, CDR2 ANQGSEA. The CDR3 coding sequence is TGCAGCGTTGAGGTAGCGACTAGCGGGCTTCAAGAGACCCAGTACTTC. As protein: CSVEVATSGLQETQYF. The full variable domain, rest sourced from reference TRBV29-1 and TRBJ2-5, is SAVISQKPSRDICQRGTSLTIQCQVDSQVTMMFWYRQQPGQSLTLIATANQGSEATYESGFVIDKFPISRPNLTFSTLTVSNMSPEDSSIYLCSVEVATSGLQETQYFGPGTRLLVL.

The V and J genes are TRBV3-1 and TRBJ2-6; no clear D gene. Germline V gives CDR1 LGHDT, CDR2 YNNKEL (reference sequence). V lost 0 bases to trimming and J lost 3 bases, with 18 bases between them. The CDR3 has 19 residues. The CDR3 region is CASSQDGILGSGGANVLTF. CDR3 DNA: TGTGCCAGCAGCCAAGATGGCATTTTGGGGTCTGGTGGGGCCAACGTCCTGACTTTC.

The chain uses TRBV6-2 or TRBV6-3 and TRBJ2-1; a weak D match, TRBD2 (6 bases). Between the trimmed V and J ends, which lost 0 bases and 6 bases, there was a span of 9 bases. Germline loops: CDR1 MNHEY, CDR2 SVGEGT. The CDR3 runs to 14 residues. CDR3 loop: CASSYSSSGNEQFF. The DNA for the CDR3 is TGTGCCAGCAGTTACTCGAGTAGCGGCAATGAGCAGTTCTTC.

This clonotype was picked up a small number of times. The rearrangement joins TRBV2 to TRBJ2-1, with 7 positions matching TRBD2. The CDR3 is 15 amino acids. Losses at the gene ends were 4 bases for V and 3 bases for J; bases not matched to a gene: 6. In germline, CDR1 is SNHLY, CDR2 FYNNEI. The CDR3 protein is CASSASGGDYNEQFF. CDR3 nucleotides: TGTGCCAGCAGTGCCTCTGGGGGGGACTACAATGAGCAGTTCTTC.

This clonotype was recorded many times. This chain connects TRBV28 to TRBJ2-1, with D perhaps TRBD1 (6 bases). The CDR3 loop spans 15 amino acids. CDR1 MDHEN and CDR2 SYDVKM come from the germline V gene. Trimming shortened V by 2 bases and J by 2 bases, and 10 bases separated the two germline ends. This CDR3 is CASSLPGDPYNEQFF. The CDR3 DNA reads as TGTGCCAGCAGTTTACCAGGGGACCCCTACAATGAGCAGTTCTTC.

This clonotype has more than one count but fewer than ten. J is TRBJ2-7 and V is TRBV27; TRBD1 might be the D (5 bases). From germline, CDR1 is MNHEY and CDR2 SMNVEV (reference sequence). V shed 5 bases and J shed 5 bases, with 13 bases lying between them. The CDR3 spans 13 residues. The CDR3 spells CASSLQESNEQYF. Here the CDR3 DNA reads TGTGCCAGCAGTCTACAGGAGTCCAACGAGCAGTACTTC.

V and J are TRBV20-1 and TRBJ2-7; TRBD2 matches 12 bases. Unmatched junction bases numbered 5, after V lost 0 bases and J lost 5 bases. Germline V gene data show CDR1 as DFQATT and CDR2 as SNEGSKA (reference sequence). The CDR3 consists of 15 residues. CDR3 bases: TGCAGTGCTAGAGATCCTAGCGGGAGGGCCCACGAGCAGTACTTC. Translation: CSARDPSGRAHEQYF.

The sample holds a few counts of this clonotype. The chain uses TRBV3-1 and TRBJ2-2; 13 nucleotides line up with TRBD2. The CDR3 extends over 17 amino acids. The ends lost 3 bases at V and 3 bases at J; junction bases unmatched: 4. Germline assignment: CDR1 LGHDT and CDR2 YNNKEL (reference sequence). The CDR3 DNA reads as TGTGCCAGCAGCCACCTAGGACTAGCGGGAGACACCGGGGAGCTGTTTTTT. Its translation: CASSHLGLAGDTGELFF.

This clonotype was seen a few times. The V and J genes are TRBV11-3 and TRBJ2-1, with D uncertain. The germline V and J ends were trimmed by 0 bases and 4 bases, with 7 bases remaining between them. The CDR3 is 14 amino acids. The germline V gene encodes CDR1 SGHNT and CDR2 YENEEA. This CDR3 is CASSLDVSYNEQFF. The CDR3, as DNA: TGTGCCAGCAGCTTAGATGTTTCTTACAATGAGCAGTTCTTC.

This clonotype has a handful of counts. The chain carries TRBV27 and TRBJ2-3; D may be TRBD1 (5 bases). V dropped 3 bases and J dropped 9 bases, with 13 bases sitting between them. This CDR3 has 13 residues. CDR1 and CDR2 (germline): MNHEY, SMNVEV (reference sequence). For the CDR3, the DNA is TGTGCCAGCAGTTTGTCCCAGGGAAAGACGCAGTATTTT. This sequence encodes CASSLSQGKTQYF.